The sample holds one count of the clone carrying this T cell receptor beta chain. What it recognizes is unknown. Germline lookup yields CDR1 SGHDT and CDR2 YYEEEE. V dropped 0 bases and J dropped 5 bases, with 9 bases sitting between them. The CDR3 covers 13 residues. These data come from a study of cytomegalovirus exposure and HLA in healthy donors. General observations from the study: Accurate HLA-A and HLA-B prediction from TCR beta sequences was reported for most subjects.

A multiplex PCR was run with 60 Vbeta primers and 13 Jbeta primers. The protocol was immunoSEQ multiplex PCR, while the TCRdb copy is restricted to in-frame clones and leaves out a portion. The table lists 150,000 to 200,000 clones, approximately 84% of them singletons. V gene TRBV5-6 combines with J gene TRBJ2-7; no reliable D call. Sequencing was carried out using PBMCs. The sequence derives from a girl less than two years old in good health and CMV-seronegative. The CDR3: CASSLVSGHEQYF. The CDR3 nucleotides are TGTGCCAGCAGCTTGGTATCTGGGCACGAGCAGTACTTC.